One and the same sample provided the 18 T cell receptor beta chains below, sequenced in a study of shared clonotypes between healthy human individuals. The naive CD8 population came from CD45RO-negative cells selected for CCR7, without terminally differentiated effector memory CD45RA+ cells. Clones were read by immunoSEQ multiplex PCR, and TCRdb kept only the in-frame ones, dropping some. The repertoire holds 650,000 to 800,000 clones, approximately 90% seen once, with roughly 24% in the top ten. The sample consisted of naive CD8+ T cells sorted from blood. The receptor set was obtained from a man aged 25-45 years in good health.

The rearrangement joins TRBV29-1 to TRBJ2-2; D gene ambiguous. V lost 5 bases to trimming and J lost 4 bases, with 11 bases between them. This CDR3 contains 13 residues. CDR1 and CDR2 from the germline V gene are SQVTM and ANQGSEA. CDR3 in amino acids: CSVYSITTGELFF. The CDR3 bases are TGCAGCGTTTACTCGATAACCACCGGGGAGCTGTTTTTT.

This clone was recorded a few times. In nucleotides, the CDR3 is TGTGCCAGCAGGGCTACAGGGGCCCCATGGGACGAGCAGTACTTC. It translates to CASRATGAPWDEQYF. The chain employs TRBV5-6 and TRBJ2-7; 7 bases fit TRBD1. Losses at the gene ends were 5 bases for V and 5 bases for J; bases not matched to a gene: 13. The CDR3 covers 15 residues. Germline CDR1 and CDR2: SGHDT and YYEEEE.

This clone was seen ten or more times. The chain uses TRBV5-4 and TRBJ2-1, with D maybe TRBD2 (5 bases). The CDR3 sequence is 12 residues long. CDR1 is SGHNT and CDR2 is YYREEE in the germline V gene (reference sequence). V dropped 4 bases and J dropped 9 bases, with 11 bases sitting between them. CDR3 nucleotide sequence: TGTGCCAGCAGCACGGAAGCGGTTGAGCAGTTCTTC. It is translated as CASSTEAVEQFF.

CDR3 nucleotide sequence: TGTGCCAGCAGTCCCCCACTGAGGGAGCTGTTTTTT. Translated: CASSPPLRELFF. This sequence joins TRBV28 and TRBJ2-2; D not resolved. CDR3 length: 12 amino acids. The germline V gene encodes CDR1 MDHEN and CDR2 SYDVKM. The V end lost 5 bases, the J end lost 9 bases, and 10 bases lay between the germline ends.

The chain employs TRBV11-2 and TRBJ1-1; D perhaps matches TRBD1 (5 bases). The ends were cut back, 5 bases at V and 1 base at J, with 26 bases in the middle. Germline V gene sequence: CDR1 SGHAT, CDR2 FQNNGV. The CDR3 spans 19 residues. DNA for the CDR3: TGTGCCAGCAGCCTTAGTAGCCTTGGGGGGGTCCTTACGAACACTGAAGCTTTCTTT. Amino acid sequence: CASSLSSLGGVLTNTEAFF.

The rearrangement uses TRBV9 and TRBJ2-7; D might be TRBD1 or TRBD2, each matching 5 bases. V was trimmed by 3 bases and J by 5 bases, leaving 9 bases between them. The germline gives CDR1 SGDLS, CDR2 YYNGEE. This CDR3 has 12 residues. This CDR3 reads CASSAGTDEQYF. CDR3 nucleotide sequence: TGTGCCAGCAGCGCCGGGACCGACGAGCAGTACTTC.

In DNA form, the CDR3 reads TGTGCCAGCAGTGAATATGGGGATATAGATACGCAGTATTTT. It codes for CASSEYGDIDTQYF. The chain combines TRBV25-1 with TRBJ2-3; no definite D call. CDR3 length: 14 amino acids. Germline V gene sequence: CDR1 MGHDK, CDR2 SYGVNS. Trimming took 0 bases from V and 5 from J, leaving 9 bases between them.

This chain uses TRBV6-1 with TRBJ2-3; D may correspond to TRBD1 or TRBD2 (5 bases each). This CDR3 has 15 amino acids. Germline loops: CDR1 MNHNS, CDR2 SASEGT. Trimming cost V 3 bases and J 1 base, with 11 bases left between them. The CDR3 region has the DNA TGTGCCAGCAGTGACGGACGGGGCGGCACAGATACGCAGTATTTT. Translated, it gives CASSDGRGGTDTQYF.

The V and J genes are TRBV5-6 and TRBJ1-2, with D tentatively TRBD1 (5 bases). Trimming took off 5 bases at V and 2 bases at J, with 22 bases between the two ends. The CDR3 is made up of 17 amino acids. The germline V gene encodes CDR1 SGHDT and CDR2 YYEEEE. The CDR3 coding sequence is TGTGCCAGCAGGGAGGCTCCGGGACGCAACTTCAACTATGGCTACACCTTC. Protein sequence: CASREAPGRNFNYGYTF.

The CDR3 DNA reads TGTGCCAGTAGTATGACTAGCGGGAGGAACACCGGGGAGCTGTTTTTT. Its translation is CASSMTSGRNTGELFF. The chain uses TRBV19 and TRBJ2-2; 12 bases are shared with TRBD2. With V trimmed by 3 bases and J by 1 base, 0 bases remained unmatched. The CDR3 has 16 residues. CDR1 is LNHDA and CDR2 is SQIVND in the germline V gene (reference sequence).

The chain couples TRBV6-5 to TRBJ1-1; D remains unclear. Per germline, CDR1 MNHEY and CDR2 SVGAGI. This CDR3 has 12 residues. Trimming removed 7 bases from V and 10 bases from J, with 16 bases in between. The CDR3 region has the DNA TGTGCCAGCATCGATGGACGGAGGACAGCTTTCTTT. As protein: CASIDGRRTAFF.

J is TRBJ2-6 and V is TRBV5-8, with TRBD2 matching 9 bases. Germline CDR1 is SGHTS and CDR2 is YDEGEE. V lost 0 bases, J lost 0 bases, and 4 bases stayed unmatched. CDR3 size: 18 residues. CDR3 sequence (DNA): TGTGCCAGCAGCTTGGGACTAGCGGTAATCTCTGGGGCCAACGTCCTGACTTTC. Translation gives CASSLGLAVISGANVLTF.

The V call is TRBV27, the J call TRBJ1-4, with 8 bases matching TRBD1. This CDR3 is 13 amino acids long. Germline V gene lookup returns CDR1 MNHEY and CDR2 SMNVEV (reference sequence). V lost 8 bases to trimming and J lost 6 bases; unmatched junction nucleotides: 5. The CDR3 bases are TGTGCCAGCGCCAGGGGGCTCTATGAAAAACTGTTTTTT. Its translation: CASARGLYEKLFF. Supplemented by reference TRBV27 and TRBJ1-4, the full variable domain reads EAQVTQNPRYLITVTGKKLTVTCSQNMNHEYMSWYRQDPGLGLRQIYYSMNVEVTDKGDVPEGYKVSRKEKRNFPLILESPSPNQTSLYFCASARGLYEKLFFGSGTQLSVL.

The chain links TRBV2 to TRBJ2-7, with a weak D call TRBD1 (6 bases). This CDR3 is built from 12 residues. Germline V gene sequence: CDR1 SNHLY, CDR2 FYNNEI. V lost 9 bases and J lost 3, with 12 bases in between. This CDR3 reads CASFRTVYEQYF. CDR3 bases: TGTGCCAGTTTTCGGACAGTCTACGAGCAGTACTTC.

This chain uses TRBV27 with TRBJ2-1, with 8 bases matching TRBD2. CDR1 MNHEY and CDR2 SMNVEV come from the germline V gene (reference sequence). The ends lost 5 bases at V and 8 bases at J; junction bases unmatched: 14. The CDR3 sequence is 16 residues long. Written as DNA, the CDR3 is TGTGCCAGCAGTGCCGGCGGGACTAGGGAACGGGATGAGCAGTTCTTC. It specifies CASSAGGTRERDEQFF.

This rearrangement joins TRBV7-9 to TRBJ2-1; either TRBD1 or TRBD2 may supply D (5 bases each). The CDR3 runs to 15 residues. Trimming removed 4 bases at V and 7 bases at J, with 17 bases between. CDR1 is SEHNR, CDR2 FQNEAQ, per germline (reference sequence). CDR3 amino acids: CASSSNLQGRNEQFF. In DNA, the CDR3 is TGTGCCAGCAGCTCGAATCTTCAGGGACGGAATGAGCAGTTCTTC.

This sequence joins TRBV9 and TRBJ2-1; 7 bases fit TRBD2. The CDR3 covers 16 residues. Germline CDR1 and CDR2: SGDLS and YYNGEE. J was trimmed by 9 bases and V by 4 bases; bases with no gene match: 16. CDR3 nucleotide sequence: TGTGCCAGCAGCCTCGGGGCGAGACTAGCTTCCCCTGAGCAGTTCTTC. Amino acids: CASSLGARLASPEQFF.

The V gene is TRBV6-1, the J gene TRBJ2-7, with 9 bases identical to TRBD2. V dropped 2 bases and J dropped 4; count of bases not matched to a gene: 12. This CDR3 is built from 17 residues. The germline CDR1 and CDR2 sequences are MNHNS and SASEGT. DNA of the CDR3: TGTGCCAGCAGTGAATCATTAGGAGCGGGAGGCGGTTACGAGCAGTACTTC. Protein product: CASSESLGAGGGYEQYF.